The present T cell receptor beta chain was sequenced within a study of OX40 agonist ivuxolimab in advanced cancers. The wider study: Patients were roughly 81% male with ages roughly 23 to 90, mean about 60.

Worth noting for this clone: Antigen specificity is unknown.

The CDR3 consists of 16 residues. Germline V CDR1 and CDR2: MGHRA, YSYEKL. The V segment lost 1 base and the J segment 1 base; nucleotides outside the gene matches: 4. Drawing of blood for sampling happened at baseline, at cycle 4 day 1, and at cycle 7 day 1. Clones were sequenced by immunoSEQ multiplex PCR, and TCRdb holds only the in-frame ones, with some missing. Among 50,000 to 65,000 clones listed, about 93% were seen once. Study results and limitations: Averaging showed that CD8+ T cells had more expanded clones than CD4+ did.

V gene TRBV4-1 combines with J gene TRBJ2-7; 10 nucleotides line up with TRBD2. The sample consisted of CD4+ or CD8+ T cells sorted from blood, taken in a trial of the OX40 agonist ivuxolimab. This clonotype was sampled from an adult with an advanced solid tumor such as melanoma, head and neck, liver or kidney cancer. The chain's CDR3 is CASSQGLAGVSYEQYF. The CDR3 DNA follows: TGCGCCAGCAGCCAAGGCCTAGCGGGAGTGTCCTACGAGCAGTACTTC.